The present entry profiles one TCR beta chain with its context. Its specificity is unknown. This entry is derived from a study of T cells in localized non-small cell lung cancer. Method: immunoSEQ multiplex PCR; TCRdb's copy keeps in-frame clones and lacks some. Of nearly 35,000 clones in the sample, less than 95% are singletons; the top ten hold roughly 10%. This CDR3 spans 17 amino acids. Study-level findings and limits: Clonality peaked in uninvolved adjacent lung rather than tumor. Sequencing covered just one tumor region, so heterogeneity cannot be ruled out. In adjacent lung appeared a median around 55 of the top 100 tumor clones.

The rearrangement links TRBV21-1 to TRBJ2-5; TRBD2, as called in the table, went unchecked against the DNA. TRBV21-1 is a documented pseudogene. The specimen comprised peripheral blood mononuclear cells, sampled before any cancer treatment. The TCR sequence derives from an older female donor with stage II lung adenocarcinoma. The CDR3 sequence: CASSNLRLAPYQETQYF. Written as DNA, the CDR3 is TGTGCCAGCAGCAACCTTAGACTAGCTCCTTACCAAGAGACCCAGTACTTC.